The present T cell receptor (beta chain) was sequenced within a study of blood T cell repertoires in COVID-19. Profiled with immunoSEQ multiplex PCR; TCRdb holds only in-frame clones, not every one. Here the sample spans tens of thousands of clones, 82% being singletons. The length of the CDR3 is 12 residues. Trimming left V 2 bases short and J 3 bases short, with 4 bases between. This clone was seen a few times. This clonotype was obtained from a human donor in a cohort sampled during active COVID-19. The sample consisted of peripheral blood. The rearrangement links TRBV12-3 or TRBV12-4 to TRBJ1-1; D is ambiguous. The CDR3 is CASSLSDTEAFF. In nucleotides, the CDR3 is TGTGCCAGCAGTTTATCCGACACTGAAGCTTTCTTT.